The entry below describes one T cell receptor beta chain. This record belongs to a study of blood T cell repertoires in COVID-19. About the study: Spain, Italy and the United States supplied samples that represented acute and convalescent COVID-19. PBMCs, B-cell-depleted T cells, or T cells provided the cDNA or gDNA that made up the material.

As originally analysed: Reference gene primer amplification in the assay estimated nucleated cell counts. Only in-frame clones appear in the TCRdb table, and some are missing; sequencing was by immunoSEQ multiplex PCR. The DNA was the basis for D and trimming; V, J and clone size are from that table. The table records 300,000 to 450,000 clones, approximately 81% of them present only once. Germline V gene lookup returns CDR1 SGHRS and CDR2 YFSETQ. The CDR3 consists of 16 residues. Trimming pared 4 bases from V and 3 bases from J, leaving 16 bases between. Sequenced sample: peripheral blood. This rearrangement joins TRBV5-1 to TRBJ2-2; D is unclear. The sequence was obtained from a woman between 18 and 30 years old with acute or convalescent COVID-19. CDR3 sequence (DNA): TGCGCCAGCAGCCCCGTCGTATTTGGAGACACCGGGGAGCTGTTTTTT. It codes for CASSPVVFGDTGELFF.